This T cell receptor (beta chain) was found in a study of early T cells in non-severe SARS-CoV-2 infection. On the study more broadly: The input, bulk RNA from unsorted whole blood, was sequenced, and chains were unpaired.

The protocol attached unique molecular identifiers to individual cDNA molecules. TCRdb reanalysed the 5' RACE reads using MiXCR and keeps one entry per CDR3 protein. The data show some 50,000 distinct CDR3 sequences, around 10% seen once. This CDR3 is 14 amino acids long. After removal of 7 bases from V and 5 bases from J, the junction contained 6 bases not matched to a gene. CDR1 and CDR2 from the germline V gene are MNHNS and SASEGT. This sequence was found in an adult who was a healthcare worker with PCR-confirmed SARS-CoV-2 infection or an uninfected control (not recorded which). The rearrangement joins TRBV6-1 to TRBJ2-2; 8 bases fit TRBD1. The specimen was whole blood, collected at baseline. The CDR3 region is CASTRTGLTGELFF. CDR3 in DNA: TGTGCCAGCACACGGACAGGGTTAACCGGGGAGCTGTTTTTT.